In its sample, the clone carrying this TCR beta chain ranks as medium-sized. Its cognate antigen is unknown. The sample originates from a study of liver allograft versus peripheral blood T cells. About the research overall: Graft-liver T cell receptor repertoires were compared against recipient peripheral blood repertoires. Whole-study findings and limits: There were reportedly differences between T cell receptor repertoires inside liver allografts and those in peripheral blood.

TCRdb used MiXCR to reprocess the reads, holding one entry per CDR3 protein. The sample lists roughly 8,000 distinct CDR3 sequences; approximately 18% were seen once. The receptor comes from a human patient who had a liver transplant. Some T cells may have come from the graft donor.

The CDR3 here is CAGGTAPETQYF. For the CDR3, the DNA is TGTGCCGGAGGGACCGCCCCAGAGACCCAGTACTTC. The J gene is TRBJ2-5, the V gene TRBV6-6; D perhaps matches TRBD2 (6 bases). CDR3 length equals 12 residues. Germline V gives CDR1 MNHNY, CDR2 SVGAGI (reference sequence). V was pared by 11 bases and J by 4 bases, with 14 bases between.